This TCR beta chain was observed in a study of blood T cell repertoires in COVID-19. Study overall: Specimens from acute and convalescent COVID-19 originated in the United States, Italy and Spain. PBMCs, B-cell-depleted T cells, or T cells provided the cDNA or gDNA that made up the material.

This clone was seen only once. Original processing notes: Estimated nucleated cell counts came from reference gene primer amplification. The table came from immunoSEQ multiplex PCR; TCRdb's copy has only in-frame clones and leaves some out. The DNA was the basis for D and trimming; V, J and clone size are from that table. The sample lists 110,000 to 150,000 clones; 84% were seen once. J lost 6 bases, V lost 2 bases, and 4 bases had no gene match. Germline V lookup: CDR1 SGDLS, CDR2 YYNGEE. The CDR3 is 13 amino acids. The sequenced material came from peripheral blood. This TCR was sampled from a human donor in a cohort sampled during active COVID-19. The J gene is TRBJ1-1, the V gene TRBV9; 7 positions agree with TRBD1. The CDR3, as DNA: TGTGCCAGCAGCGTGACAGGGACGGCTGAAGCTTTCTTT. Amino acids: CASSVTGTAEAFF.